The 13 T cell receptor beta chains below were found in one sample sequenced in a study of blood T cell repertoires in COVID-19. Using immunoSEQ multiplex PCR, the repertoire was profiled, and TCRdb retains in-frame clones only, with some absent. The table shows roughly 160,000 clones, with roughly 80% occurring only once. Sequencing was carried out using PBMCs or T cells enriched from blood (not recorded which). These receptors were taken from a woman in her thirties or forties with acute COVID-19.

The V and J genes are TRBV25-1 and TRBJ2-1; 8 bases match TRBD2. CDR3 length: 15 amino acids. V was clipped by 5 bases and J by 7 bases; unmatched bases: 10. From germline, CDR1 is MGHDK and CDR2 SYGVNS. CDR3 amino acids: CASSTSGPKGNEQFF. For the CDR3, the DNA is TGTGCCAGCAGTACTAGCGGACCAAAAGGGAATGAGCAGTTCTTC. The entire variable domain, with the rest obtained from reference TRBV25-1 and TRBJ2-1, is as follows: EADIYQTPRYLVIGTGKKITLECSQTMGHDKMYWYQQDPGMELHLIHYSYGVNSTEKGDLSSESTVSRIRTEHFPLTLESARPSHTSQYLCASSTSGPKGNEQFFGPGTRLTVL.

With respect to this clone: At the DNA level, this CDR3 is encoded by other sequences in the same sample as well. J is TRBJ1-6 and V is TRBV5-1, with TRBD1 as a possible D gene (5 bases). Trimming removed 0 bases at V and 10 bases at J, with 14 bases between. Looked up from germline, CDR1 is SGHRS and CDR2 is YFSETQ. This CDR3 region has 15 residues. The CDR3 sequence is CASSLAGGRDSPLHF. CDR3 coding DNA: TGCGCCAGCAGCTTGGCCGGGGGAAGGGACTCACCCCTCCACTTT.

This clone was observed a single time. This CDR3 is CASSALQGGAAEAFF. The CDR3 DNA follows: TGTGCCAGCAGCGCACTGCAGGGAGGGGCTGCTGAAGCTTTCTTT. The chain has TRBV11-2 and TRBJ1-1; TRBD1 might be the D (5 bases). The V end lost 5 bases, the J end lost 6 bases, and 19 bases lay between the germline ends. Per germline, CDR1 SGHAT and CDR2 FQNNGV. CDR3 length: 15 residues. The variable domain in full, completed from reference TRBV11-2 and TRBJ1-1, reads EAGVAQSPRYKIIEKRQSVAFWCNPISGHATLYWYQQILGQGPKLLIQFQNNGVVDDSQLPKDRFSAERLKGVDSTLKIQPAKLEDSAVYLCASSALQGGAAEAFFGQGTRLTVV.

The table lists this clone with a count of one. This sequence joins TRBV29-1 and TRBJ1-2; D might be TRBD1 (6 bases). With 4 bases removed from V and 3 bases from J, the gap between germline ends came to 9 bases. The CDR3 sequence is 12 residues long. The germline CDR1 and CDR2 sequences are SQVTM and ANQGSEA. The CDR3 sequence is CSVVAGDYGYTF. The CDR3 coding sequence is TGCAGCGTTGTTGCAGGGGACTATGGCTACACCTTC.

The chain employs TRBV12-3 or TRBV12-4 and TRBJ1-5; weak D call: TRBD1 (5 bases). The CDR3 extends over 13 amino acids. Trimming took off 5 bases at V and 8 bases at J, with 13 bases between the two ends. CDR3 protein: CASSLQVFEPQHF. The CDR3 DNA reads as TGTGCCAGCAGTCTACAGGTTTTTGAGCCCCAGCATTTT.

This chain uses TRBV18 with TRBJ1-1; no definite D call. CDR1 KGHSH and CDR2 LQKENI come from the germline V gene. This CDR3 has 13 amino acids. V gave up 6 bases and J gave up 2 bases, with 10 bases separating them. CDR3 nucleotides: TGTGCCAGCTCCCCCGCCAGTAACACTGAAGCTTTCTTT. Residues: CASSPASNTEAFF. The full variable domain, its missing parts supplied by reference TRBV18 and TRBJ1-1, is NAGVMQNPRHLVRRRGQEARLRCSPMKGHSHVYWYRQLPEEGLKFMVYLQKENIIDESGMPKERFSAEFPKEGPSILRIQQVVRGDSAAYFCASSPASNTEAFFGQGTRLTVV.

This rearrangement joins TRBV12-5 to TRBJ2-2, with 7 nucleotides matching TRBD2. The CDR3 consists of 16 residues. The germline gives CDR1 LGHNT, CDR2 FRNRAP. V gave up 1 base and J gave up 4 bases; unmatched junction bases: 6. The CDR3 region is CASGLASGRGTGELFF. As DNA, the CDR3 is TGTGCTAGTGGTTTGGCTAGCGGAAGAGGCACCGGGGAGCTGTTTTTT. Supplemented by reference TRBV12-5 and TRBJ2-2, the full variable domain reads DARVTQTPRHKVTEMGQEVTMRCQPILGHNTVFWYRQTMMQGLELLAYFRNRAPLDDSGMPKDRFSAEMPDATLATLKIQPSEPRDSAVYFCASGLASGRGTGELFFGEGSRLTVL.

J is TRBJ2-5 and V is TRBV5-1, with D possibly being TRBD2 (5 bases). The CDR3 spans 12 residues. V dropped 2 bases and J dropped 5 bases, with 7 bases sitting between them. The germline gives CDR1 SGHRS, CDR2 YFSETQ. CDR3 DNA sequence: TGCGCCAGCAGCTTTGAGGGTGAGACCCAGTACTTC. Its protein product is CASSFEGETQYF.

V and J are TRBV20-1 and TRBJ2-3; TRBD1 might be the D (6 bases). In germline, CDR1 is DFQATT, CDR2 SNEGSKA (reference sequence). The CDR3 sequence is 11 residues long. Trimming cost V 5 bases and J 4 bases, with 7 bases left between them. CDR3 in amino acids: CSAEGADTQYF. The CDR3 nucleotides read TGCAGTGCTGAGGGGGCAGATACGCAGTATTTT.

This clone showed up just a few times. This chain joins TRBV11-3 and TRBJ2-3; 12 bases fit TRBD2. Germline V gives CDR1 SGHNT, CDR2 YENEEA. J lost 7 bases, V lost 5 bases, and 7 bases had no gene match. The CDR3 is made up of 15 amino acids. Here the CDR3 reads CASSPSGRAGNTQYF. CDR3 in DNA: TGTGCCAGCAGCCCTAGCGGGAGGGCCGGGAATACGCAGTATTTT.

This chain joins TRBV18 and TRBJ2-1, with TRBD2 as a possible D gene (6 bases). The germline V and J ends were trimmed by 4 bases and 2 bases, with 15 bases remaining between them. The CDR3 has 16 residues. The germline CDR1 and CDR2 sequences are KGHSH and LQKENI. CDR3 sequence: CASSLNVGGTYNEQFF. In DNA form, the CDR3 reads TGTGCCAGCTCACTAAATGTAGGAGGGACCTACAATGAGCAGTTCTTC.

The sample holds a few counts of this clone. V and J are TRBV11-2 and TRBJ2-1, with 12 bases aligning to TRBD1. Germline CDR1 SGHAT, CDR2 FQNNGV. The CDR3 is made up of 17 amino acids. The J segment lost 6 bases and the V segment lost 7 bases, leaving 13 bases of the junction unmatched. In DNA, the CDR3 is TGTGCCAGCATCCCCCTTGTGGGACAGGGGGCAACCAATGAGCAGTTCTTC. It specifies CASIPLVGQGATNEQFF.

This clone was observed a few times. The chain is built from TRBV19 and TRBJ2-7, with 11 nucleotides matching TRBD2. The CDR3 loop spans 16 amino acids. Germline trimming cut 4 bases from V and 0 bases from J; bases unmatched to any gene: 5. Germline V gives CDR1 LNHDA, CDR2 SQIVND (reference sequence). Here the CDR3 DNA reads TGTGCCAGTAGTAGAGCGGGACTAGCGGACTCCTACGAGCAGTACTTC. This encodes CASSRAGLADSYEQYF.